This T cell receptor (beta chain) derives from a study of control samples from healthy donors and cancer patients. Here immunoSEQ multiplex PCR was the method, and the copy in TCRdb shows in-frame clones only, minus some. The data contain about 35,000 clones, about 93% of them seen just once; the ten biggest clones take up approximately 1.7%. Trimming took 5 bases from V and 0 from J; bases not matched to a gene: 6. Germline values: CDR1 MGHRA, CDR2 YSYEKL. This CDR3 is 17 amino acids long. Sequencing was performed on PBMCs. The rearrangement uses TRBV4-1 and TRBJ2-7; 14 bases align to TRBD2. The sequence was collected from a man in his forties with colorectal cancer. DNA for the CDR3: TGCGCCAGCAGCGAGAGGACTAGCGGGGGGCACTCCTACGAGCAGTACTTC. Translated, it gives CASSERTSGGHSYEQYF.